This T cell receptor beta chain derives from a study of breast tumors, draining lymph nodes, adjacent tissues. Overall study results and limits: Tumor TCR diversity was below lymph nodes but above nontumor tissue. Compared with basal-like, luminal-like tumors shared significantly more repertoire with nontumor tissue. Data fit most tumor T cells coming from lymph node, expanding in tumor. The lymph node origin of tumor T cells was framed as consistent with a hypothesis, not demonstrated.

TCRdb used MiXCR to reprocess the multiplex PCR reads, holding one entry per CDR3 protein. The repertoire holds under 250,000 distinct CDR3 sequences, about a third seen once, with around 1.5% in the top ten. The lymph nodes were axillary draining lymph nodes from breast cancer patients. This CDR3 is 15 amino acids long. From germline, CDR1 is MDHEN and CDR2 SYDVKM. V dropped 0 bases and J dropped 5 bases, with 13 bases sitting between them. Ten or more counts support this clonotype. Its antigen is unknown. This TCR was sampled from a female donor with breast cancer. Some clones in this sample may be carry-over from other donors' samples. The sample taken for sequencing was axillary lymph node tissue. The V gene is TRBV28, the J gene TRBJ2-5, with D tentatively TRBD2 (7 bases). The CDR3 DNA is TGTGCCAGCAGTTTATGGGGGGGGGGCGCTGAGACCCAGTACTTC. Amino acids: CASSLWGGGAETQYF. Full variable domain (missing parts from reference TRBV28 and TRBJ2-5): DVKVTQSSRYLVKRTGEKVFLECVQDMDHENMFWYRQDPGLGLRLIYFSYDVKMKEKGDIPEGYSVSREKKERFSLILESASTNQTSMYLCASSLWGGGAETQYFGPGTRLLVL.